This record looks at one TCR beta chain sequence and its context. The entry originates in a study of T cell changes during pregnancy in multiple sclerosis. The protocol was immunoSEQ multiplex PCR, while the TCRdb copy is restricted to in-frame clones and leaves out a portion. This sample yields around 130,000 clones, of which 85% to 95% are seen a single time; around 6% belongs to the top ten. The V gene end was trimmed by 3 bases and the J gene end by 6 bases; junction bases not matched to a gene: 12. The CDR3 has 17 amino acids. Germline assignment: CDR1 ENHRY and CDR2 SYGVKD. This sequence joins TRBV10-3 and TRBJ2-2; 8 bases match TRBD1. The specimen was peripheral blood, collected before pregnancy. This TCR came from a female donor with multiple sclerosis, enrolled in a pregnancy study. The CDR3 here is CAISDSTGQGKPGELFF. The CDR3 coding sequence is TGTGCCATCAGTGACTCCACCGGACAGGGAAAACCCGGGGAGCTGTTTTTT.